This TCR beta chain was retrieved from a study of blood T cells in healthy people across ages. This clonotype has just a few counts. A much larger clone differs by one base, so this may be a read error. CDR1 and CDR2 (germline): LGHNA, YSLEER. The CDR3 runs to 16 residues. Trimming removed 4 bases from V and 1 base from J, with 15 bases in between. Alongside a J-beta primer mix, a sample-barcoded 5' primer served in a second PCR lasting about 7 to 12 cycles. In TCRdb, the 5' RACE reads were re-called with MiXCR into one record per CDR3 protein. The sample lists some 1.1 million distinct CDR3 sequences; under 40% were seen once.

The gene calls are TRBV4-3 and TRBJ2-3; D is unresolved. Sequencing was done on a sample of blood. This clonotype was obtained from a man between 18 and 35 years old in good health. The CDR3 region is CASSLLAIGRTDTQYF. The CDR3 DNA is TGCGCCAGCAGCCTTTTAGCAATAGGCCGCACAGATACGCAGTATTTT.